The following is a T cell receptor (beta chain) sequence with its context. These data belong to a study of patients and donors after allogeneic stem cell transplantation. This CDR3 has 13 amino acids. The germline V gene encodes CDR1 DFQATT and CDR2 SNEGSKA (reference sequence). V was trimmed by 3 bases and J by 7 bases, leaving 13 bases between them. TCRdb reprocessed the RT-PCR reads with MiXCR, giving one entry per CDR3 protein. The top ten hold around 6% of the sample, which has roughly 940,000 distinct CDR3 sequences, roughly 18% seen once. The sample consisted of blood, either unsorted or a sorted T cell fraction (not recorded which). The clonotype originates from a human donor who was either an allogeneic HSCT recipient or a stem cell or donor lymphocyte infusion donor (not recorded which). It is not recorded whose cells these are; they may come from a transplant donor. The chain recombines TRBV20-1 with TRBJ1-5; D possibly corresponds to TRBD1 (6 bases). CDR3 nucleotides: TGCAGTGCTAGTCACAGGGAAGGACAGCCCCAGCATTTT. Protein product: CSASHREGQPQHF.